Below are 31 T cell receptor beta chains sequenced from a single sample in a study of T cells in tumors and immune-related adverse events. Assay: immunoSEQ multiplex PCR; the TCRdb copy retains only in-frame clones and omits some. The sample holds over 7,000 clones, 94% seen once. Sequenced here: lymph node tissue, sampled from a patient treated with anti-PD-1 therapy. The receptors here all came from a female donor with metastatic renal cell carcinoma.

The V call is TRBV30, the J call TRBJ1-1; D perhaps matches TRBD1 (5 bases). From germline, CDR1 is GTSNPN and CDR2 SVGIG (reference sequence). Trimming cost V 1 base and J 1 base, with 7 bases left between them. CDR3 length: 13 amino acids. The CDR3 bases are TGTGCCTGGAGTGCCACAGGGAACACTGAAGCTTTCTTT. Its translation is CAWSATGNTEAFF.

V gene TRBV7-9 combines with J gene TRBJ1-1; D not certain. Germline V gives CDR1 SEHNR, CDR2 FQNEAQ (reference sequence). Trimming removed 0 bases at V and 0 bases at J, with 11 bases between. The CDR3 has 16 amino acids. Here the CDR3 reads CASSLAHGRLNTEAFF. CDR3 nucleotides: TGTGCCAGCAGCTTAGCGCACGGCAGACTGAACACTGAAGCTTTCTTT. Full variable domain (outside the CDR3, taken from reference TRBV7-9 and TRBJ1-1): DTGVSQNPRHKITKRGQNVTFRCDPISEHNRLYWYRQTLGQGPEFLTYFQNEAQLEKSRLLSDRFSAERPKGSFSTLEIQRTEQGDSAMYLCASSLAHGRLNTEAFFGQGTRLTVV.

The rearrangement uses TRBV29-1 and TRBJ2-1, with a tentative D call TRBD2 (5 bases). The V and J ends lost 2 bases and 12 bases respectively, with 11 bases between them. Germline-derived CDR1 and CDR2 are SQVTM and ANQGSEA. The CDR3 is 11 residues long. In nucleotides, the CDR3 is TGCAGCGTTGAAAAGGCAGCGGCGCAGTTCTTC. Translated: CSVEKAAAQFF.

The rearrangement uses TRBV7-2 and TRBJ1-6; 7 bases align to TRBD1. V lost 4 bases and J lost 8; bases outside the gene matches: 5. This CDR3 region has 14 residues. The germline V gene has CDR1 SGHTA and CDR2 FQGNSA. The CDR3 coding sequence is TGTGCCAGCAGCTCACAGGGGAACTATTCACCCCTCCACTTT. Its protein is CASSSQGNYSPLHF.

The chain has TRBV7-2 and TRBJ2-2, with 7 positions matching TRBD1. Germline CDR1 reads SGHTA; CDR2 reads FQGNSA. The CDR3 is made up of 16 amino acids. V gave up 5 bases and J gave up 4 bases; unmatched junction bases: 10. CDR3 amino acids: CASSTRQGPITGELFF. CDR3 DNA sequence: TGTGCCAGCAGCACCCGACAGGGTCCTATCACCGGGGAGCTGTTTTTT.

V and J are TRBV28 and TRBJ2-7; 8 bases align to TRBD2. The CDR3 length is 11 residues. Germline CDR1 is MDHEN and CDR2 is SYDVKM. The CDR3 nucleotides read TGTGGGAGCGGGAGTCTTTCCGAGCAGTACTTC. Residues: CGSGSLSEQYF.

The gene calls are TRBV30 and TRBJ2-5; the match to TRBD1 covers 8 bases. The V segment lost 4 bases and the J segment 4 bases; nucleotides outside the gene matches: 5. Germline values: CDR1 GTSNPN, CDR2 SVGIG (reference sequence). The CDR3 has 13 amino acids. In nucleotides, the CDR3 is TGTGCCTGGATGGACAGGGCCGGAGAGACCCAGTACTTC. As protein: CAWMDRAGETQYF. Complete variable domain (other parts from reference TRBV30 and TRBJ2-5): SQTIHQWPATLVQPVGSPLSLECTVEGTSNPNLYWYRQAAGRGLQLLFYSVGIGQISSEVPQNLSASRPQDRQFILSSKKLLLSDSGFYLCAWMDRAGETQYFGPGTRLLVL.

This chain uses TRBV7-7 with TRBJ2-7; 9 bases are shared with TRBD1. The germline V gene encodes CDR1 SSHAT and CDR2 FNYEAQ (reference sequence). CDR3 length equals 15 residues. V shed 4 bases, J shed 1 base, and the junction held 5 bases outside the gene matches. CDR3 sequence (DNA): TGTGCCAGCAGCTCCGGGACAGGGCAATCCTACGAGCAGTACTTC. It is translated as CASSSGTGQSYEQYF.

The rearrangement links TRBV15 to TRBJ1-5, with 11 bases lining up with TRBD1. V was clipped by 0 bases and J by 1 base; unmatched bases: 5. Per the germline V gene, CDR1 is LNHNV and CDR2 is YYDKDF (reference sequence). The length of the CDR3 is 18 residues. CDR3 sequence reads: CATSRDLGTGGSNQPQHF. The CDR3 bases are TGTGCCACCAGCAGAGATTTGGGGACAGGGGGGAGCAATCAGCCCCAGCATTTT.

In its sample, this clone was seen a few times. The junction differs from germline at one of its ends, possibly a read error. V and J are TRBV10-3 and TRBJ2-2; TRBD2 agrees at 8 bases. The CDR3 loop spans 15 amino acids. The V gene's germline CDR1 is ENHRY and CDR2 SYGVKD. This CDR3 reads CAISPRLANTGELFF. The CDR3 bases are TGTGCCATCAGCCCCAGACTAGCGAATACCGGGGAGCTGTTTTTT.

This clone was observed a handful of times. V and J are TRBV7-8 and TRBJ2-7; D ambiguous. The CDR3 sequence is 14 residues long. V was cut by 5 bases and J by 3 bases, with 14 bases left in between. Germline-derived CDR1 and CDR2 are SGHVS and FQNEAQ. For the CDR3, the DNA is TGTGCCAGCAGCCCCCGCGGTCCAGTCTACGAGCAGTACTTC. It is translated as CASSPRGPVYEQYF. Full variable domain (outside the CDR3, taken from reference TRBV7-8 and TRBJ2-7): GAGVSQSPRYKVAKRGQDVALRCDPISGHVSLFWYQQALGQGPEFLTYFQNEAQLDKSGLPSDRFFAERPEGSVSTLKIQRTQQEDSAVYLCASSPRGPVYEQYFGPGTRLTVT.

V is TRBV7-9 and J is TRBJ1-1; possibly TRBD1 for D (6 bases). CDR3 length equals 15 residues. Germline V CDR1 and CDR2: SEHNR, FQNEAQ (reference sequence). Deletions cut 2 bases from V and 5 bases from J, with 15 bases between. CDR3 amino acids: CASSLQQGSGTEAFF. The CDR3 DNA reads TGTGCCAGCAGCTTACAACAGGGCTCAGGTACTGAAGCTTTCTTT.

J is TRBJ2-3 and V is TRBV5-1, with 7 bases aligning to TRBD1. CDR1 is SGHRS and CDR2 is YFSETQ in the germline V gene. After removal of 3 bases from V and 6 bases from J, the junction contained 7 bases not matched to a gene. The CDR3 totals 14 residues. This CDR3 is CASSSTNRGDTQYF. The CDR3 bases are TGCGCCAGCAGCTCCACCAACAGGGGTGATACGCAGTATTTT.

This chain connects TRBV5-6 to TRBJ1-1, with D possibly TRBD1 on 6 matching bases. CDR1 SGHDT and CDR2 YYEEEE come from the germline V gene. V was pared by 5 bases and J by 3 bases, with 14 bases between. CDR3 length equals 14 residues. The DNA of the CDR3 is TGTGCCAGCAGAGGGGGGGTGGGGTACACTGAAGCTTTCTTT. It yields the protein CASRGGVGYTEAFF.

This CDR3 reads CATSRDVVRGQPQHF. The CDR3 DNA reads as TGTGCCACCAGCAGAGATGTTGTTAGGGGCCAGCCCCAGCATTTT. This sequence joins TRBV15 and TRBJ1-5; D perhaps matches TRBD1 (5 bases). The V end lost 0 bases, the J end lost 7 bases, and 13 bases lay between the germline ends. CDR1 and CDR2 from the germline V gene are LNHNV and YYDKDF (reference sequence). This CDR3 spans 15 amino acids.

CDR3 nucleotides: TGTGCCAGCAGTGACGGGACTAGCGGGAGTGGCTACGAGCAGTACTTC. It yields the protein CASSDGTSGSGYEQYF. This chain connects TRBV6-4 to TRBJ2-7; TRBD2 agrees at 14 bases. The ends lost 2 bases at V and 3 bases at J; junction bases unmatched: 3. Germline CDR1 reads MRHNA; CDR2 reads SNTAGT. The CDR3 covers 16 residues.

The V and J genes are TRBV30 and TRBJ1-1; weak D call: TRBD1 (5 bases). Germline CDR1 is GTSNPN and CDR2 is SVGIG (reference sequence). This CDR3 has 15 residues. Deletions cut 0 bases from V and 2 bases from J, with 13 bases between. In DNA form, the CDR3 reads TGTGCCTGGAGTGTACTTCAGGGCCTTAACACTGAAGCTTTCTTT. Translation gives CAWSVLQGLNTEAFF.

V is TRBV7-9 and J is TRBJ2-7; no firm D call. V lost 0 bases to trimming and J lost 4 bases, with 10 bases between them. This CDR3 spans 14 amino acids. Per germline, CDR1 SEHNR and CDR2 FQNEAQ (reference sequence). The CDR3 DNA follows: TGTGCCAGCAGCTTAGCTTCCGTAGTTTACGAGCAGTACTTC. Protein: CASSLASVVYEQYF.

This chain uses TRBV28 with TRBJ1-2; D not resolved. Germline CDR1 MDHEN, CDR2 SYDVKM. Trimming removed 1 base from V and 8 bases from J, with 20 bases in between. The CDR3 covers 16 residues. CDR3 DNA sequence: TGTGCCAGCAGTTTATACACGGGTTGGGGTTTTAGCGGCTACACCTTC. Translating gives CASSLYTGWGFSGYTF.

The chain links TRBV27 to TRBJ2-7; weak D call: TRBD1 (5 bases). Trimming took 2 bases from V and 2 from J, leaving 7 bases between them. CDR3 length: 13 amino acids. The germline V gene has CDR1 MNHEY and CDR2 SMNVEV (reference sequence). CDR3 coding DNA: TGTGCCAGCAGTTTAAGGGGTCCCTACGAGCAGTACTTC. It yields the protein CASSLRGPYEQYF.

The sample holds a few counts of this clone. V usage is TRBV2 and J usage is TRBJ1-5; TRBD1 is a possible D gene (5 bases). The germline CDR1 and CDR2 sequences are SNHLY and FYNNEI. The V end was cut by 7 bases, the J end by 0 bases, with 10 bases between. This CDR3 has 14 amino acids. CDR3 sequence reads: CASNLGTSNQPQHF. CDR3 nucleotides: TGTGCCAGCAATCTAGGGACTAGCAATCAGCCCCAGCATTTT. Full variable domain (outside the CDR3, taken from reference TRBV2 and TRBJ1-5): EPEVTQTPSHQVTQMGQEVILRCVPISNHLYFYWYRQILGQKVEFLVSFYNNEISEKSEIFDDQFSVERPDGSNFTLKIRSTKLEDSAMYFCASNLGTSNQPQHFGDGTRLSIL.

V and J are TRBV19 and TRBJ2-3; a possible D gene is TRBD1 (5 bases). Germline V gene data show CDR1 as LNHDA and CDR2 as SQIVND (reference sequence). Trimming shortened V by 8 bases and J by 0 bases, and 12 bases separated the two germline ends. The CDR3 extends over 14 amino acids. Here the CDR3 DNA reads TGTGCCAGTGGATTCAGGGCTAGCACAGATACGCAGTATTTT. The encoded protein is CASGFRASTDTQYF.

As to this clone: At one of its ends the junction is not consistent with the germline gene, which may arise from a read error. The J gene is TRBJ2-1, the V gene TRBV7-7, with D unclear. The germline CDR1 and CDR2 sequences are SSHAT and FNYEAQ (reference sequence). The CDR3 extends over 13 amino acids. CDR3 in amino acids: CASSPDNYNEQFF. DNA for the CDR3: TGTGCTAGCAGCCCAGATAATTACAATGAGCAGTTCTTC.

CDR3 region: CATSQTRASGGQSTDTQYF. The DNA for the CDR3 is TGTGCCACCAGCCAGACCCGGGCTAGCGGGGGGCAGAGCACAGATACGCAGTATTTT. The chain employs TRBV15 and TRBJ2-3, with 11 bases that match TRBD2. The CDR3 length is 19 residues. V gave up 5 bases and J gave up 0 bases; unmatched junction bases: 13. CDR1 and CDR2 (germline): LNHNV, YYDKDF (reference sequence).

The chain employs TRBV5-6 and TRBJ2-1, with 7 nucleotides matching TRBD1. From germline, CDR1 is SGHDT and CDR2 YYEEEE. Unmatched junction bases numbered 7, after V lost 3 bases and J lost 7 bases. CDR3 length: 14 residues. This CDR3 reads CASSSPHRGNEQFF. Written as DNA, the CDR3 is TGTGCCAGCAGCTCGCCTCACAGGGGTAATGAGCAGTTCTTC.

The chain carries TRBV4-1 and TRBJ1-1, with 7 bases that match TRBD1. V trimming: 3 bases; J trimming: 4 bases; junction bases outside the gene matches: 11. The CDR3 is 16 amino acids. Germline assignment: CDR1 MGHRA and CDR2 YSYEKL. CDR3 coding DNA: TGCGCCAGCAGCCATTTCAACAGGGGTCGGGGCACTGAAGCTTTCTTT. Translated, it gives CASSHFNRGRGTEAFF.

This clone has more than one count but fewer than ten. The chain is built from TRBV7-9 and TRBJ2-6; D is ambiguous. V was shortened by 5 bases and J by 2 bases, with 7 bases between the two germline ends. CDR1 is SEHNR and CDR2 is FQNEAQ in the germline V gene (reference sequence). This CDR3 contains 14 residues. The CDR3 sequence is CASSSSTGANVLTF. CDR3 DNA: TGTGCCAGCAGCAGTAGTACTGGGGCCAACGTCCTGACTTTC.

V gene TRBV11-2 combines with J gene TRBJ2-5, with a tentative D call TRBD2 (6 bases). V was pared by 2 bases and J by 4 bases, with 11 bases between. The germline V gene has CDR1 SGHAT and CDR2 FQNNGV. The CDR3 loop spans 14 amino acids. CDR3 nucleotides: TGTGCCAGCAGCTTACGGACTACAGGAGAGACCCAGTACTTC. Protein product: CASSLRTTGETQYF.

For the CDR3, the DNA is TGTGCCAGCAGTGAATATGTAGCAGGAGATACGCAGTATTTT. Amino acids: CASSEYVAGDTQYF. The chain links TRBV25-1 to TRBJ2-3, with unresolved D. Germline CDR1 and CDR2: MGHDK and SYGVNS. This CDR3 is 14 amino acids long. Trimming shortened V by 0 bases and J by 5 bases, and 9 bases separated the two germline ends. The full variable domain, completed using reference TRBV25-1 and TRBJ2-3, is EADIYQTPRYLVIGTGKKITLECSQTMGHDKMYWYQQDPGMELHLIHYSYGVNSTEKGDLSSESTVSRIRTEHFPLTLESARPSHTSQYLCASSEYVAGDTQYFGPGTRLTVL.

A single count supports this clone. This sequence joins TRBV9 and TRBJ2-2; TRBD2 agrees at 8 bases. This CDR3 is 16 amino acids long. Germline CDR1 is SGDLS and CDR2 is YYNGEE. V shed 4 bases and J 2 bases; nucleotides not matched to a gene: 7. The CDR3: CASSSRLASNTGELFF. The CDR3, as DNA: TGTGCCAGCAGCTCACGACTAGCGAGTAACACCGGGGAGCTGTTTTTT.

The V and J genes are TRBV19 and TRBJ1-6, with D unclear. Between the trimmed V and J ends, which lost 7 bases and 0 bases, there was a span of 19 bases. Looked up from germline, CDR1 is LNHDA and CDR2 is SQIVND (reference sequence). The CDR3 totals 18 residues. CDR3 loop: CASKRDRPWGSYNSPLHF. The CDR3 region has the DNA TGTGCCAGTAAACGAGACCGCCCATGGGGCTCCTATAATTCACCCCTCCACTTT.